The source of this T cell receptor beta chain is a study of blood T cell repertoires in COVID-19. Across the whole study: Samples of COVID-19 (acute and convalescent) were obtained from the United States, Italy and Spain.

In the original analysis: For nucleated cells, counts were estimated from reference gene primer amplification. TCRdb keeps only in-frame clones here, not all; method: immunoSEQ multiplex PCR. That table is the source of V, J and clone size, and D and trimming were worked out from the DNA. This table has 120,000 or so clones, around nine tenths appearing once. Sequencing was performed on peripheral blood. The sequence was collected from a human donor in a cohort sampled during active COVID-19.

CDR3 coding DNA: TGTGCCAGCAGGCAGTTAGGAGGGGGCGAGGAAAAACTGTTTTTT. This gives the protein CASRQLGGGEEKLFF. V and J are TRBV11-2 and TRBJ1-4; the match to TRBD1 covers 7 bases. This CDR3 contains 15 residues. Germline V gene lookup returns CDR1 SGHAT and CDR2 FQNNGV. Trimming removed 6 bases from V and 8 bases from J; junction bases left unmatched: 12.